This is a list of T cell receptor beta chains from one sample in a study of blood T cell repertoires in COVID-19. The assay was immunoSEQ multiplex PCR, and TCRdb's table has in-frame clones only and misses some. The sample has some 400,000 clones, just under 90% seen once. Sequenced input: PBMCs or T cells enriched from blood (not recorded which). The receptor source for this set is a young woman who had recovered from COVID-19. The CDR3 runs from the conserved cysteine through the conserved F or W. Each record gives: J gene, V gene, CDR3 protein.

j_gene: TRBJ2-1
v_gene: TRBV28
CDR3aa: CASSSLLAGAYNEQFF

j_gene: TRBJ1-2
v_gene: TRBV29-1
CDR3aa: CSVVQNYGYTF

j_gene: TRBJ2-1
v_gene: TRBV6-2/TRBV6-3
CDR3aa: CASSPSGTRVLHEQFF

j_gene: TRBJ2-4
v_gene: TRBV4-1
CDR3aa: CASSQEGQGVAGAKNIQYF

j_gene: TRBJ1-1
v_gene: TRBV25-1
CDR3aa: CASGLRGSEAFF

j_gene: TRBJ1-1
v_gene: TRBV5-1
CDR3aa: CASSATGMNTEAFF

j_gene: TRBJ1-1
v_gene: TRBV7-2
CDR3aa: CASSFQGLGTEAFF

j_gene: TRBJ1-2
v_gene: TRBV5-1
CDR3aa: CASSLYQGEDGYTF

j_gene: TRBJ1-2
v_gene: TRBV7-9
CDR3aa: CASSVTGSQRGYTF

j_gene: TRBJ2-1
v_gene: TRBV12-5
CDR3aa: CASGLVLLGNEQFF

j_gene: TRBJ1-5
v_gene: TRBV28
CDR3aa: CASSPGQLVGQPQHF

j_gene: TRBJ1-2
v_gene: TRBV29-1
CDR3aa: CSVMRGDSYGYTF

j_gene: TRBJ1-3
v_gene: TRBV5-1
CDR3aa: CASSLAAGSGNTIYF

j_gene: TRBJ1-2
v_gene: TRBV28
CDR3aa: CASRVGTGGWYGYTF

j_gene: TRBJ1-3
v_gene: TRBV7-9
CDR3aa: CASRHMTVSGNTIYF

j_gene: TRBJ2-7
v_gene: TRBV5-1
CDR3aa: CASSFNRDSRSEQYF

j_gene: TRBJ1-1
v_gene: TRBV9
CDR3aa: CASSPRNYPYHSFF

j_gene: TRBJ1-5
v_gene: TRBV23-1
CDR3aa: CASSQPTGVSNQPQHF

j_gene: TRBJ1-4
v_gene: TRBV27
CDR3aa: CASSRQGPANEKLFF

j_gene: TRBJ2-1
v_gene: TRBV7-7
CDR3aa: CASSPRMTSGDSYNEQFF

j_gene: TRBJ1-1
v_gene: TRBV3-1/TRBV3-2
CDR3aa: CASSQEGTGAEAFF

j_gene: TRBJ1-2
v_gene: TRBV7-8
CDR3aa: CASSLKVGAVYGYTF

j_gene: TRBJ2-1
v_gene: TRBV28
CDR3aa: CASSSPGQGSNEQFF

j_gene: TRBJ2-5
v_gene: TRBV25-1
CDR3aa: CASSELGGIETQYF

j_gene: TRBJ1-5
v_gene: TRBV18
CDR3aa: CASSRGQGSTQPQHF

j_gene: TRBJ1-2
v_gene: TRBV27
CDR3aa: CASSLLGDRLSGYTF

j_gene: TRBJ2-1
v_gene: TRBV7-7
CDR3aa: CASSRERSSYNEQFF

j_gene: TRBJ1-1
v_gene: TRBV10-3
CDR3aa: CAISESRVLTGITEAFF

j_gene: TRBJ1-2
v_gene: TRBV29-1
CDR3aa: CSARRGRDYGYTF

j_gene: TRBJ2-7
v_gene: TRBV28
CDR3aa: CASRGTSGTYEQYF

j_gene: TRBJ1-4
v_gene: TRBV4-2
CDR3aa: CASSQDLRGSKLFF

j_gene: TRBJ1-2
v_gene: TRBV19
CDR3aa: CASSIEVTQAGYTF

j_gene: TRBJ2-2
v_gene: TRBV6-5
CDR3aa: CASSPRTVPGELFF

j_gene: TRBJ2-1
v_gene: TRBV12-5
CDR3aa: CASGQQVYNEQFF

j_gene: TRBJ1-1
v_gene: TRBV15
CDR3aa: CATSRDEVRGSWDTEAFF

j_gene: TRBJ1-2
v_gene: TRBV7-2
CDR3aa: CASSSNTRTNYGYTF

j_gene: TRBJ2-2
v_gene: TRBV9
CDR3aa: CASSVSSGSVGLFF

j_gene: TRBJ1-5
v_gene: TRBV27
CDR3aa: CASSRTGEGSNQPQHF

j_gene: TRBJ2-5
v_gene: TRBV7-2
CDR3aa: CASSLERGRETQYF

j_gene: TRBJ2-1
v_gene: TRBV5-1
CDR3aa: CASRQGALNEQFF

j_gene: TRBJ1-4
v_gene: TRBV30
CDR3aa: CAWSVLGDREKLFF

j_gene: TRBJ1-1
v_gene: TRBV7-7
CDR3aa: CASSQNRDREKDTEAFF

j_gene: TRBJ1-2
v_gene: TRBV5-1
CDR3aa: CASSWSGTDNYGYTF

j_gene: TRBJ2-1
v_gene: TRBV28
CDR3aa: CASSSGGSYNEQFF

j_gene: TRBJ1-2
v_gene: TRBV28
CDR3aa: CASLDTNSYGYTF

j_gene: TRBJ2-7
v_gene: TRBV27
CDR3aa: CASSLSGGAYSYEQYF

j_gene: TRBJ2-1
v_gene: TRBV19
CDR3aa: CASTLEGLANDEQFF

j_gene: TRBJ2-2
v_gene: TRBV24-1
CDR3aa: CATSDLASGSTGTGELFF